Each of the 6 T cell receptor beta chains below was sequenced from the same sample in a study of cytomegalovirus exposure and HLA in healthy donors (dated by TCRdb to between 2016 and 2019). To prepare the library, the immunoSEQ multiplex PCR assay was applied. For the multiplex PCR, a mixture combining 60 forward primers for TCR Vbeta segments and 13 reverse primers for TCR Jbeta segments was used. TCRdb took this table from immuneACCESS and kept in-frame rearrangements with V and J called. Such tables lack part of the clones; where checked against another copy, unresolved V genes explain under half of the gap, and the rest is unexplained. This sample gives 160,000 or so clones in total; over 75% of them show up just once. Around 2.2% of the sample comes from the top ten. The sequenced sample consisted of PBMCs. Source of these receptors: a man aged 55 to 70 in good health and CMV-seronegative.

This chain uses TRBV6-5 with TRBJ1-2; TRBD1 matches 8 bases. Germline lookup yields CDR1 MNHEY and CDR2 SVGAGI. V lost 10 bases to trimming and J lost 0 bases; unmatched junction nucleotides: 4. The CDR3 length is 13 residues. Here the CDR3 reads CATGTGANYGYTF. The DNA of the CDR3 is TGTGCCACCGGGACAGGAGCTAACTATGGCTACACCTTC.

V is TRBV5-4 and J is TRBJ1-5; 11 bases match TRBD1. Per the germline V gene, CDR1 is SGHNT and CDR2 is YYREEE (reference sequence). With 3 bases clipped from V and 2 bases from J, the junction kept 10 bases outside the gene matches. The CDR3 extends over 18 amino acids. The CDR3 loop is CASSWGPDRGHGNQPQHF. CDR3 coding DNA: TGTGCCAGCAGCTGGGGCCCGGACAGGGGGCACGGCAATCAGCCCCAGCATTTT.

This clone was seen only a few times. This rearrangement joins TRBV9 to TRBJ2-2; D remains ambiguous. Germline V CDR1 and CDR2: SGDLS, YYNGEE. V was pared by 3 bases and J by 4 bases, with 7 bases between. The CDR3 runs to 13 residues. The CDR3 DNA reads as TGTGCCAGCAGCGCTATCGGCACCGGGGAGCTGTTTTTT. Translating it yields CASSAIGTGELFF.

The CDR3 DNA reads as TGTGCCAGCAGTTCCCAGACCGAGGGACTAGCTAACCGTCCGCACACCGGGGAGCTGTTTTTT. Residues: CASSSQTEGLANRPHTGELFF. This rearrangement joins TRBV28 to TRBJ2-2, with 9 bases matching TRBD2. The CDR3 loop spans 21 amino acids. V lost 4 bases to trimming and J lost 3 bases; unmatched junction nucleotides: 21. Germline CDR1 MDHEN, CDR2 SYDVKM.

CDR3 DNA sequence: TGCAGCGCCCTCCCGAGGACCGGGGAGCTGTTTTTT. This codes for CSALPRTGELFF. V usage is TRBV29-1 and J usage is TRBJ2-2; D call uncertain. This CDR3 comprises 12 residues. V lost 7 bases and J 5 bases, leaving 11 bases between the germline ends. Germline lookup yields CDR1 SQVTM and CDR2 ANQGSEA.

The chain joins TRBV7-9 to TRBJ1-2; 7 positions match TRBD1. The junction had 4 bases not matched to a gene; V was cut back by 7 bases and J by 8 bases. The CDR3 is 11 amino acids. Germline V gives CDR1 SEHNR, CDR2 FQNEAQ (reference sequence). CDR3 coding DNA: TGTGCCAGCACTCGACAGGGAGGCTACACCTTC. Its translation: CASTRQGGYTF.